The rows below give T cell receptor beta chains drawn from one sample of a study of shared clonotypes between healthy human individuals. Libraries were prepared by immunoSEQ multiplex PCR; TCRdb keeps only in-frame clonotypes and omits some of them. The table includes 450,000 to 500,000 clones, approximately 79% detected once. The sample was PBMCs. The receptors derive from a woman in her thirties or forties in good health. Some clones in this sample may be carry-over from other donors' samples. CDR3s include the opening cysteine and the closing phenylalanine or tryptophan. Fields, in order: D gene, V gene, J gene, clone size, CDR3 protein, CDR3 DNA. D genes are given only for firm matches. Expanded clones are given a class, and other clones once, few, many or no size at all.

>.|TRBV9|TRBJ1-5|once
CASGKGGASNQPQHF
TGTGCCAGCGGGAAAGGGGGGGCCAGCAATCAGCCCCAGCATTTT
>.|TRBV11-2|TRBJ1-2|.
CASSLDGNNYGYTF
TGTGCCAGCAGCTTAGACGGTAACAACTATGGCTACACCTTC
>TRBD1|TRBV7-9|TRBJ1-2|.
CASSSDRGPSYGYTF
TGTGCCAGCAGCTCCGACAGGGGGCCAAGCTATGGCTACACCTTC
>.|TRBV30|TRBJ1-4|.
CAWSARDGAYEKLFF
TGTGCCTGGAGTGCGAGGGACGGAGCTTATGAAAAACTGTTTTTT
>TRBD1|TRBV7-9|TRBJ2-3|once
CASSLDGTGSDTQYF
TGTGCCAGCAGCTTAGATGGGACAGGGTCAGATACGCAGTATTTT
>TRBD1|TRBV15|TRBJ2-7|.
CATSRLGQGAHEQYF
TGTGCCACCAGCAGACTCGGACAGGGGGCCCACGAGCAGTACTTC
>.|TRBV29-1|TRBJ2-1|.
CSVVKGGPYNEQFF
TGCAGCGTTGTTAAGGGGGGGCCTTACAATGAGCAGTTCTTC
>TRBD2|TRBV10-3|TRBJ2-7|.
CAISDLAGGGNEQYF
TGTGCCATCAGTGACCTAGCGGGAGGTGGAAACGAGCAGTACTTC
>.|TRBV19|TRBJ1-3|few
CASTSSGNTIYF
TGTGCCAGTACCTCCTCTGGAAACACCATATATTTT
>.|TRBV19|TRBJ1-5|.
CASSMWGWPNNQPQHF
TGTGCCAGTAGCATGTGGGGGTGGCCCAACAATCAGCCCCAGCATTTT
>.|TRBV28|TRBJ2-6|.
CASSLTGAGLGPGANVLTF
TGTGCCAGCAGTTTAACCGGGGCTGGCCTGGGGCCTGGGGCCAACGTCCTGACTTTC
>.|TRBV5-1|TRBJ2-1|once
CASSLDVGSPYNEQFF
TGCGCCAGCAGCTTGGATGTCGGCAGTCCCTACAATGAGCAGTTCTTC
>.|TRBV5-1|TRBJ1-2|.
CASRQDANYGYTF
TGCGCCAGCAGGCAAGACGCAAACTATGGCTACACCTTC
>.|TRBV5-1|TRBJ2-3|.
CASSFMGGTDTQYF
TGCGCCAGCAGCTTTATGGGGGGCACAGATACGCAGTATTTT
>.|TRBV4-2|TRBJ2-7|.
CASSQELDGIYEQYF
TGTGCCAGCAGCCAAGAATTAGACGGGATATACGAGCAGTACTTC
>.|TRBV5-1|TRBJ2-1|.
CASSASTDWHEQFF
TGCGCCAGCAGCGCTTCTACGGACTGGCATGAGCAGTTCTTC
>.|TRBV25-1|TRBJ1-1|few
CASSAAVNTEAFF
TGTGCCAGCAGTGCCGCAGTGAACACTGAAGCTTTCTTT
>.|TRBV25-1|TRBJ2-7|once
CASSAVGSYEQYF
TGTGCCAGCAGTGCTGTCGGGAGCTACGAGCAGTACTTC
>.|TRBV7-9|TRBJ1-1|.
CASSQIQGQAFF
TGTGCCAGCAGCCAAATTCAGGGTCAAGCTTTCTTT
>.|TRBV28|TRBJ1-5|.
CAISGQGPQPQHF
TGTGCCATCTCCGGGCAGGGCCCCCAGCCCCAGCATTTT
>.|TRBV29-1|TRBJ1-3|once
CSVSTGTNTIYF
TGCAGCGTTTCGACGGGGACAAACACCATATATTTT
>.|TRBV5-8|TRBJ1-3|.
CASSFRLQGRGTIYF
TGTGCCAGCAGTTTTCGGCTCCAGGGCCGTGGCACCATATATTTT
>.|TRBV15|TRBJ1-2|.
CATSRGGLDGYTF
TGTGCCACCAGCAGGGGGGGATTAGATGGCTACACCTTC
>TRBD2|TRBV13|TRBJ2-1|few
CASSISGRTLDEQFF
TGTGCCAGCAGCATTAGCGGGAGAACCTTGGATGAGCAGTTCTTC
>.|TRBV7-2|TRBJ2-1|.
CASSELADSYNEQFF
TGTGCCAGCAGCGAACTAGCAGACTCCTACAATGAGCAGTTCTTC
>.|TRBV11-2|TRBJ2-7|.
CASSTPRGRFYEQYF
TGTGCCAGCAGCACCCCCAGGGGTCGGTTCTACGAGCAGTACTTC
>.|TRBV25-1|TRBJ2-7|.
CASRVRWGDEQYF
TGTGCCAGCAGGGTGAGGTGGGGGGACGAGCAGTACTTC
>TRBD2|TRBV4-2|TRBJ2-7|.
CASSQEPGLAEGGYEQYF
TGTGCCAGCAGCCAAGAGCCGGGACTAGCGGAGGGGGGGTACGAGCAGTACTTC
>.|TRBV18|TRBJ2-7|.
CASSPKAPSYEQYF
TGTGCCAGCTCCCCGAAGGCGCCGTCCTACGAGCAGTACTTC
>.|TRBV19|TRBJ1-6|.
CASSIDPDRGLNSPLHF
TGTGCCAGTAGTATAGATCCTGACAGAGGACTTAATTCACCCCTCCACTTT
>TRBD1|TRBV6-1|TRBJ1-5|.
CASTRTGNNNQPQHF
TGTGCCAGCACCAGGACAGGAAACAACAATCAGCCCCAGCATTTT
>.|TRBV7-2|TRBJ2-4|once
CASSAPGKGNIQYF
TGTGCCAGCAGCGCCCCGGGGAAAGGAAACATTCAGTACTTC
>.|TRBV19|TRBJ2-6|.
CASSGVTGANVLTF
TGTGCCAGTAGTGGAGTAACTGGGGCCAACGTCCTGACTTTC
>TRBD1|TRBV11-1|TRBJ2-7|.
CASSSDRGFYEQYF
TGTGCCAGCAGCTCAGACAGGGGATTCTACGAGCAGTACTTC
>TRBD1|TRBV5-1|TRBJ2-7|.
CASKASGGNPYEQYF
TGCGCCAGCAAGGCATCAGGGGGCAACCCCTACGAGCAGTACTTC
>.|TRBV5-4|TRBJ2-1|.
CASSKPGQQYNEQFF
TGTGCCAGCAGCAAACCGGGACAACAGTACAATGAGCAGTTCTTC
>.|TRBV9|TRBJ1-2|.
CASSVGAGDYGYTF
TGTGCCAGCAGCGTAGGTGCAGGGGACTATGGCTACACCTTC
>TRBD2|TRBV18|TRBJ2-3|.
CASSQTLAGAGDTQYF
TGTGCCAGCTCACAAACTTTAGCGGGAGCCGGAGATACGCAGTATTTT
>TRBD1|TRBV25-1|TRBJ2-7|.
CASSEGQTKQYF
TGTGCCAGCAGTGAGGGACAGACTAAGCAGTACTTC
>.|TRBV7-2|TRBJ2-3|many
CASSFGPTTGTDTQYF
TGTGCCAGCAGCTTTGGCCCGACTACGGGGACAGATACGCAGTATTTT